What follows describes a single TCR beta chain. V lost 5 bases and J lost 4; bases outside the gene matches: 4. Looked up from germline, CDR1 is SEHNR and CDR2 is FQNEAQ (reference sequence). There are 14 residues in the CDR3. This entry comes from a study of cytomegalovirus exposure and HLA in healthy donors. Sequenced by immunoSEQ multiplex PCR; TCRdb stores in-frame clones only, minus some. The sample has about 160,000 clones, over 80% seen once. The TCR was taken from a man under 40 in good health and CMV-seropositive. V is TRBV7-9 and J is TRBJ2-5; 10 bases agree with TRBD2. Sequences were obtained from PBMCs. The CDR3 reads CASSVSGGTETQYF. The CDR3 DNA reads TGTGCCAGCAGCGTTAGCGGGGGGACAGAGACCCAGTACTTC.